Presented here are 26 T cell receptor beta chains from one specimen sequenced in a study of T cell changes during pregnancy in multiple sclerosis. Libraries were prepared by immunoSEQ multiplex PCR; TCRdb keeps only in-frame clonotypes and omits some of them. The table lists about 93,000 clones, about 92% of them singletons. The sequences come from peripheral blood, collected after pregnancy. These receptor sequences come from a female donor with multiple sclerosis, enrolled in a pregnancy study.

This chain uses TRBV7-2 with TRBJ2-5; perhaps TRBD1 as D (6 bases). The V gene's germline CDR1 is SGHTA and CDR2 FQGNSA. V lost 3 bases to trimming and J lost 2 bases, with 16 bases between them. This CDR3 region has 16 residues. CDR3 coding DNA: TGTGCCAGCAGCTTTCGGACAGTGAGCCCTCAAGAGACCCAGTACTTC. It encodes CASSFRTVSPQETQYF. The complete variable domain, with remaining parts taken from reference TRBV7-2 and TRBJ2-5, reads GAGVSQSPSNKVTEKGKDVELRCDPISGHTALYWYRQSLGQGLEFLIYFQGNSAPDKSGLPSDRFSAERTGGSVSTLTIQRTQQEDSAVYLCASSFRTVSPQETQYFGPGTRLLVL.

The chain carries TRBV5-1 and TRBJ2-5; unclear D gene. V shed 2 bases and J shed 2 bases, with 7 bases lying between them. The V gene's germline CDR1 is SGHRS and CDR2 YFSETQ. The CDR3 totals 13 residues. CDR3 nucleotide sequence: TGCGCCAGCAGCTTCACTTCTCAAGAGACCCAGTACTTC. Translating gives CASSFTSQETQYF.

The chain links TRBV5-6 to TRBJ2-1; 9 bases are shared with TRBD1. With V trimmed by 4 bases and J by 0 bases, 5 bases remained unmatched. The V gene's germline CDR1 is SGHDT and CDR2 YYEEEE. The length of the CDR3 is 16 residues. The DNA of the CDR3 is TGTGCCAGCAGCGAACAGGGGGCCATCTCCTACAATGAGCAGTTCTTC. It is translated as CASSEQGAISYNEQFF.

The rearrangement joins TRBV5-6 to TRBJ2-7, with 10 bases fitting TRBD1. Unmatched junction bases numbered 8, after V lost 2 bases and J lost 3 bases. CDR1 is SGHDT, CDR2 YYEEEE, per germline. The CDR3 is made up of 16 amino acids. The CDR3 nucleotides are TGTGCCAGCAGCTTCAGTTCCGGGGACAGGGGCTACGAGCAGTACTTC. Protein product: CASSFSSGDRGYEQYF.

CDR3 region: CASRDRLAEETQYF. CDR3 nucleotides: TGTGCCAGCAGAGATAGACTAGCGGAAGAGACCCAGTACTTC. The chain recombines TRBV7-6 with TRBJ2-5; 9 nucleotides agree with TRBD2. The V gene's germline CDR1 is SGHVS and CDR2 FNYEAQ. CDR3 length: 14 amino acids. Trimming cost V 6 bases and J 3 bases; bases outside gene matches: 5.

The chain is built from TRBV10-3 and TRBJ1-1; 7 bases map to TRBD1. CDR1 is ENHRY and CDR2 is SYGVKD in the germline V gene. This CDR3 spans 14 amino acids. V was pared by 5 bases and J by 8 bases, with 11 bases of the junction left unmatched. The CDR3 region is CAISNSTGAGEAFF. CDR3 DNA sequence: TGTGCCATCAGTAACAGCACAGGGGCTGGCGAAGCTTTCTTT.

The rearrangement uses TRBV23-1 and TRBJ2-2, with 8 bases matching TRBD2. TRBV23-1 is noted as an ORF with a role that remains uncertain. This CDR3 is 18 amino acids long. The ends lost 1 base at V and 2 bases at J; junction bases unmatched: 9. The CDR3 loop reads CASSQWVAGPPNTGELFF. The DNA of the CDR3 is TGCGCCAGCAGTCAATGGGTAGCGGGGCCCCCTAACACCGGGGAGCTGTTTTTT.

The V call is TRBV19, the J call TRBJ1-5, with D hard to call. Germline V gene data show CDR1 as LNHDA and CDR2 as SQIVND (reference sequence). Trimming took 9 bases from V and 9 from J, leaving 24 bases between them. This CDR3 is 15 amino acids long. The CDR3 is CARVTTDPWSGPQHF. For the CDR3, the DNA is TGTGCCAGGGTCACCACCGACCCATGGAGTGGGCCCCAGCATTTT.

The V call is TRBV7-2, the J call TRBJ2-7, with 7 bases lining up with TRBD2. The ends lost 2 bases at V and 2 bases at J; junction bases unmatched: 9. The CDR3 length is 16 residues. Germline V gene data show CDR1 as SGHTA and CDR2 as FQGNSA. Here the CDR3 reads CASSLYALAETYEQYF. The CDR3 coding sequence is TGTGCCAGCAGCTTATACGCCCTAGCGGAGACCTACGAGCAGTACTTC.

A single count supports this clone. This sequence joins TRBV7-7 and TRBJ2-3; TRBD2 agrees at 10 bases. Germline V lookup: CDR1 SSHAT, CDR2 FNYEAQ (reference sequence). The CDR3 is 14 residues long. After removal of 8 bases from V and 2 bases from J, the junction contained 4 bases not matched to a gene. DNA for the CDR3: TGTGCCAGCCCTAGCGGGGGATTCACAGATACGCAGTATTTT. Translating gives CASPSGGFTDTQYF.

The chain couples TRBV5-1 to TRBJ1-2; 8 bases are shared with TRBD1. This CDR3 spans 14 amino acids. Germline CDR1 SGHRS, CDR2 YFSETQ. V dropped 2 bases and J dropped 8; count of bases not matched to a gene: 8. For the CDR3, the DNA is TGCGCCAGCAGCTTAGAGGGACAGGCCATCGGCTACACCTTC. The encoded protein is CASSLEGQAIGYTF.

The chain joins TRBV13 to TRBJ2-2; 15 positions match TRBD2. CDR3 length equals 19 residues. Per germline, CDR1 PRHDT and CDR2 FYEKMQ (reference sequence). V trimming: 5 bases; J trimming: 6 bases; junction bases outside the gene matches: 13. CDR3 DNA: TGTGCCAGCAGCCCGGGACTAGCGGGGGGACCGAGGCGGCCCGGGGAGCTGTTTTTT. Translating it yields CASSPGLAGGPRRPGELFF. Drawing the rest from reference TRBV13 and TRBJ2-2, the complete variable domain is AAGVIQSPRHLIKEKRETATLKCYPIPRHDTVYWYQQGPGQDPQFLISFYEKMQSDKGSIPDRFSAQQFSDYHSELNMSSLELGDSALYFCASSPGLAGGPRRPGELFFGEGSRLTVL.

The V gene is TRBV19, the J gene TRBJ1-1, with TRBD1 identical over 9 bases. Trimming at V came to 5 bases and at J to 4 bases, leaving 5 bases not matched to a gene. Germline CDR1 and CDR2: LNHDA and SQIVND (reference sequence). CDR3 length: 14 residues. CDR3 sequence reads: CASSFTGGLTEAFF. CDR3 coding DNA: TGTGCCAGTAGTTTCACAGGGGGCCTCACTGAAGCTTTCTTT.

V gene TRBV6-5 combines with J gene TRBJ2-5; TRBD1 is a possible D gene (6 bases). Germline V gene data show CDR1 as MNHEY and CDR2 as SVGAGI. Deletions cut 6 bases from V and 3 bases from J, with 8 bases between. This CDR3 is built from 12 residues. Here the CDR3 DNA reads TGTGCCAGCAGGGACAGAAAAGAGACCCAGTACTTC. This translates into CASRDRKETQYF.

The chain employs TRBV28 and TRBJ2-2, with D possibly matching TRBD2 (5 bases). Germline lookup yields CDR1 MDHEN and CDR2 SYDVKM. The CDR3 consists of 17 residues. V lost 2 bases and J lost 0, with 13 bases in between. In DNA, the CDR3 is TGTGCCAGCAGTTTACAGGAACGGGGAGCGAACACCGGGGAGCTGTTTTTT. Protein product: CASSLQERGANTGELFF.

This clone was counted once. This sequence joins TRBV9 and TRBJ2-3, with 10 bases lining up with TRBD2. CDR1 is SGDLS and CDR2 is YYNGEE in the germline V gene. The CDR3 spans 15 residues. The V and J ends lost 0 bases and 5 bases, in that order; junction bases with no gene match: 3. The CDR3 nucleotides read TGTGCCAGCAGCGTAGGGCTAGCGGGGGAAGATACGCAGTATTTT. It yields the protein CASSVGLAGEDTQYF.

The chain is built from TRBV7-7 and TRBJ1-1; no clear D. Trimming removed 4 bases from V and 0 bases from J, with 6 bases in between. CDR3 size: 13 residues. Germline CDR1 SSHAT, CDR2 FNYEAQ (reference sequence). In nucleotides, the CDR3 is TGTGCCAGCAGCTCACAGATGAACACTGAAGCTTTCTTT. Translating gives CASSSQMNTEAFF.

The chain couples TRBV4-3 to TRBJ1-1, with TRBD1 identical over 7 bases. Per the germline V gene, CDR1 is LGHNA and CDR2 is YSLEER. J gave up 5 bases and V 0 bases, and 3 bases lay outside the gene matches. CDR3 length: 14 amino acids. The CDR3 here is CASSQDHRGTEAFF. The CDR3 DNA reads TGCGCCAGCAGCCAAGATCACAGGGGAACTGAAGCTTTCTTT.

This clone was seen only once. This chain connects TRBV11-1 to TRBJ1-2; TRBD1 matches 7 bases. CDR1 is SGHAT and CDR2 is FQDESV in the germline V gene (reference sequence). The V segment lost 1 base and the J segment 4 bases; nucleotides outside the gene matches: 3. The length of the CDR3 is 14 residues. The DNA of the CDR3 is TGTGCCAGCAGCTTAGGCGGGACAGCCTATGGCTACACCTTC. Translated: CASSLGGTAYGYTF.

J is TRBJ2-3 and V is TRBV10-3; 11 positions agree with TRBD2. The CDR3 totals 15 residues. Trimming cost V 10 bases and J 2 bases; bases outside gene matches: 8. The germline V gene encodes CDR1 ENHRY and CDR2 SYGVKD. CDR3 protein: CATVAGGTFTDTQYF. CDR3 in DNA: TGTGCCACTGTAGCGGGAGGGACTTTCACAGATACGCAGTATTTT.

The chain uses TRBV7-6 and TRBJ2-7, with TRBD1 identical over 7 bases. Germline V gene sequence: CDR1 SGHVS, CDR2 FNYEAQ. J lost 2 bases, V lost 1 base, and 5 bases had no gene match. This CDR3 comprises 15 residues. The CDR3 region has the DNA TGTGCCAGCAGCTTAGAATGGACAGGCGCCTACGAGCAGTACTTC. It encodes CASSLEWTGAYEQYF. The variable domain in full, completed from reference TRBV7-6 and TRBJ2-7, reads GAGVSQSPRYKVTKRGQDVALRCDPISGHVSLYWYRQALGQGPEFLTYFNYEAQQDKSGLPNDRFSAERPEGSISTLTIQRTEQRDSAMYRCASSLEWTGAYEQYFGPGTRLTVT.

This clone was picked up one time. This chain uses TRBV7-3 with TRBJ2-2, with 7 nucleotides matching TRBD1. This CDR3 contains 14 residues. Germline loops: CDR1 SGHTA, CDR2 FQGTGA. With 6 bases clipped from V and 7 bases from J, the junction kept 8 bases outside the gene matches. The DNA of the CDR3 is TGTGCCAGCAGGTCACAGGGGTTCGGCGGGGAGCTGTTTTTT. Its protein product is CASRSQGFGGELFF.

The chain recombines TRBV2 with TRBJ2-1; TRBD2 matches at 8 bases. The CDR3 is made up of 16 amino acids. Trimming took 7 bases from V and 2 from J; bases not matched to a gene: 10. The germline CDR1 and CDR2 sequences are SNHLY and FYNNEI. The CDR3 reads CASKRGGWDAYNEQFF. In DNA form, the CDR3 reads TGTGCCAGCAAACGGGGGGGTTGGGATGCCTACAATGAGCAGTTCTTC. Supplemented by reference TRBV2 and TRBJ2-1, the full variable domain reads EPEVTQTPSHQVTQMGQEVILRCVPISNHLYFYWYRQILGQKVEFLVSFYNNEISEKSEIFDDQFSVERPDGSNFTLKIRSTKLEDSAMYFCASKRGGWDAYNEQFFGPGTRLTVL.

This chain uses TRBV5-6 with TRBJ2-1; maybe TRBD2 (7 bases). The germline V gene has CDR1 SGHDT and CDR2 YYEEEE. The CDR3 spans 14 residues. V gave up 2 bases and J gave up 5 bases, with 11 bases separating them. The CDR3 sequence: CASSFRGANNEQFF. DNA for the CDR3: TGTGCCAGCAGCTTTCGGGGGGCGAACAATGAGCAGTTCTTC.

The CDR3 DNA reads as TGTGCCACCAGCAGTGGGACTAGCGGGGGAGAGACCCAGTACTTC. This encodes CATSSGTSGGETQYF. J is TRBJ2-5 and V is TRBV15, with TRBD2 matching 14 bases. Germline CDR1 is LNHNV and CDR2 is YYDKDF (reference sequence). The CDR3 has 15 residues. Trimming removed 3 bases from V and 4 bases from J; junction bases left unmatched: 1.

The chain links TRBV7-9 to TRBJ2-7; TRBD2 might be the D (5 bases). Trimming removed 4 bases at V and 2 bases at J, with 21 bases between. CDR3 length: 17 amino acids. Germline V lookup: CDR1 SEHNR, CDR2 FQNEAQ (reference sequence). The DNA for the CDR3 is TGTGCCAGCAGCTCCCAGGACGGACCGCGACTAACCTACGAGCAGTACTTC. This codes for CASSSQDGPRLTYEQYF.